This T cell receptor (beta chain) came from a study of spatial heterogeneity in lung cancer. Across the whole study: Sequences of the beta chain were consistently detected in greater numbers than alpha-chain sequences. The study, taken as a whole, reports: Ubiquitous expanded tumor TCRs showed up in blood more at resection than follow-up.

Time point in this sample: blood at routine non-recurrence follow-up after resection. From tumor, nontumor lung or frozen PBMC, whole RNA was taken unsorted for sequencing. Ten or more counts support this clonotype. As yet, its antigen is unknown. One end of the junction is discordant with germline, which a read error may explain. All TCR cDNA molecules were individually tagged with a unique molecular identifier. Each CDR3 protein gets one entry after TCRdb re-called the 5' RACE reads with MiXCR. The sample holds over 70,000 distinct CDR3 sequences, roughly 8.9% seen once. The CDR3 extends over 13 amino acids. Looked up from germline, CDR1 is KGHDR and CDR2 is SFDVKD.

This clonotype originated in a female donor with early-stage non-small cell lung cancer. This specimen was PBMCs, taken at follow-up. The rearrangement links TRBV24-1 to TRBJ2-4, with a possible D match to TRBD1 (6 bases). The DNA of the CDR3 is TGTGCCACCAGTGATCCCCCTACAGGGCCAAAAGCTTTC. Its translation is CATSDPPTGPKAF.